This T cell receptor (beta chain) was identified during a study of blood T cell repertoires in COVID-19. Study information: The study drew acute and convalescent COVID-19 samples from the United States, Italy and Spain. T cells, B-cell-depleted T cells, or PBMCs supplied cDNA or gDNA.

Per the study methods: By means of reference gene primer amplification, nucleated cell counts were estimated. Measured with immunoSEQ multiplex PCR; TCRdb has only the in-frame clones, and not every one. V and J calls and clone size are given by that table; D and trimming were obtained from the DNA. The sample lists 100,000 to 150,000 clones; 60% to 80% were seen once. CDR3 length: 16 residues. With 6 bases clipped from V and 5 bases from J, the junction kept 8 bases outside the gene matches. Germline V CDR1 and CDR2: ENHRY, SYGVKD. The clonotype was recovered from a man aged 55 to 70 with acute or convalescent COVID-19. The V and J genes are TRBV10-3 and TRBJ1-6, with 9 positions matching TRBD1. Sequencing used peripheral blood. The CDR3 sequence: CAISRDRASDNSPLHF. The CDR3 bases are TGTGCCATCAGCCGGGACAGGGCTTCCGATAATTCACCCCTCCACTTT.